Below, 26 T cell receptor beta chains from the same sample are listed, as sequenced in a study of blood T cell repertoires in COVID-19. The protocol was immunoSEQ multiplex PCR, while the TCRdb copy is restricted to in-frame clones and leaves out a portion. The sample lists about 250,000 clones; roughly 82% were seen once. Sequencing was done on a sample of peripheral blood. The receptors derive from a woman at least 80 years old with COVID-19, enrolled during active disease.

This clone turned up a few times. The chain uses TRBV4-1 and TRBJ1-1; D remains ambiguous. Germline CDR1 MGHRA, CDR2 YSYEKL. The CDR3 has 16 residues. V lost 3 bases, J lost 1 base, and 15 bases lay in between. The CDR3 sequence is CASSHETGKGNTEAFF. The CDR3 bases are TGCGCCAGCAGCCACGAGACGGGGAAGGGGAACACTGAAGCTTTCTTT.

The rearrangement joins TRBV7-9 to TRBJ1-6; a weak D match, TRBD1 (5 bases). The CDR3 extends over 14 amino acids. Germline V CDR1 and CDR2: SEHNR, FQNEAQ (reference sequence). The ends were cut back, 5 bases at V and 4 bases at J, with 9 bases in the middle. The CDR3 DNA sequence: TGTGCCAGCAGCCTCACAGGATATAATTCACCCCTCCACTTT. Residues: CASSLTGYNSPLHF.

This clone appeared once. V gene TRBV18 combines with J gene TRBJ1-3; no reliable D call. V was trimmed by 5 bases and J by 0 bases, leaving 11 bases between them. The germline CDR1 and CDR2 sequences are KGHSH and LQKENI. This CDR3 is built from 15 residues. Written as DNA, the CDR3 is TGTGCCAGCTCAGACGCAGCAGGCTCTGGAAACACCATATATTTT. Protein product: CASSDAAGSGNTIYF.

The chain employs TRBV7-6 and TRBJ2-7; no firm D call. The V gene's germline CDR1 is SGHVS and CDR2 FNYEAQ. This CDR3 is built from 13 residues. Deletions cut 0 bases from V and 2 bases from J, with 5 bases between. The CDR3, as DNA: TGTGCCAGCAGCTTAGCACAGACCTACGAGCAGTACTTC. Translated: CASSLAQTYEQYF.

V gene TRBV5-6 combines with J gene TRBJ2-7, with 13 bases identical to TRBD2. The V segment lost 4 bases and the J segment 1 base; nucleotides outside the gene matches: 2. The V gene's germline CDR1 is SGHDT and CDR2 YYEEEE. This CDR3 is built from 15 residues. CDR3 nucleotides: TGTGCCAGCAGCCTGGGACTAGCGGGGTCCTACGAGCAGTACGTC. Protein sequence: CASSLGLAGSYEQYV.

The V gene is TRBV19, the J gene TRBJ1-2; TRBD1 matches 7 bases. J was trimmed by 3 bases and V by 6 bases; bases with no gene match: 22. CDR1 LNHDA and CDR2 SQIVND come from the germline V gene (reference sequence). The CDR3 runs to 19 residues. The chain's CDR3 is CASRPSGTARRRFDYGYTF. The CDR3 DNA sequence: TGTGCCAGTAGACCCTCCGGGACAGCACGGAGGCGATTTGACTATGGCTACACCTTC.

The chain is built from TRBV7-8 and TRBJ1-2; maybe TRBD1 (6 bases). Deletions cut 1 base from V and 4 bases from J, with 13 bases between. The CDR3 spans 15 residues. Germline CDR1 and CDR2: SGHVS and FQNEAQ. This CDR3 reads CASSLGKTGSYGYTF. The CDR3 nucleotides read TGTGCCAGCAGCTTAGGAAAGACAGGATCCTATGGCTACACCTTC.

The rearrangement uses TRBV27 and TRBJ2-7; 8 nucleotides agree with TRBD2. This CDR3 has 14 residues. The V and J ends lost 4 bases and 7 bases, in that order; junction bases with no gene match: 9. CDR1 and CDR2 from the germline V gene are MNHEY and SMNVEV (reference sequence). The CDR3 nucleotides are TGTGCCAGCAGTTCTTTCGTCTCGGGGGGGGAGCAGTACTTC. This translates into CASSSFVSGGEQYF.

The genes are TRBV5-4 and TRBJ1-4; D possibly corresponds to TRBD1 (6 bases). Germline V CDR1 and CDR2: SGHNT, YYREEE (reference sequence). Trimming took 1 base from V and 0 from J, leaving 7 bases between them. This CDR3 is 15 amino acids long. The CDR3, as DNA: TGTGCCAGCAGCTTGAGGGGGTCAACTAATGAAAAACTGTTTTTT. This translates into CASSLRGSTNEKLFF.

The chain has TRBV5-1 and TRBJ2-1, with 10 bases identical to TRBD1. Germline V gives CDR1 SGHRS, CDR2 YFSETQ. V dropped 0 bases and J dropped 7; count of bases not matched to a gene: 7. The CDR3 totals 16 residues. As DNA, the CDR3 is TGCGCCAGCAGCTTGGGAGGGACAGGGGCCTTTAATGAGCAGTTCTTC. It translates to CASSLGGTGAFNEQFF. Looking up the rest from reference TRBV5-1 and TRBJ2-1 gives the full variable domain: KAGVTQTPRYLIKTRGQQVTLSCSPISGHRSVSWYQQTPGQGLQFLFEYFSETQRNKGNFPGRFSGRQFSNSRSEMNVSTLELGDSALYLCASSLGGTGAFNEQFFGPGTRLTVL.

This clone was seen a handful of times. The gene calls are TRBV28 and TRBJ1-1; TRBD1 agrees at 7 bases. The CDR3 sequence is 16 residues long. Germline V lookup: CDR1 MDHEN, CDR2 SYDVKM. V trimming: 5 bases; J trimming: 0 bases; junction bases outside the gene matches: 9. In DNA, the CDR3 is TGTGCCAGCAGTCTCCCCGGACAGGTCCTGAACACTGAAGCTTTCTTT. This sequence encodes CASSLPGQVLNTEAFF.

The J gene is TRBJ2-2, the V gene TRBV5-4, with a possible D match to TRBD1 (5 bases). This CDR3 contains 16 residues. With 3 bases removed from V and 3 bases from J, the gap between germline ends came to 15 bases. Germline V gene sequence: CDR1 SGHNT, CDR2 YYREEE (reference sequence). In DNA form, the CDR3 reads TGTGCCAGCAGCTCCCACCAGGGTGTGTACACCGGGGAGCTGTTTTTT. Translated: CASSSHQGVYTGELFF.

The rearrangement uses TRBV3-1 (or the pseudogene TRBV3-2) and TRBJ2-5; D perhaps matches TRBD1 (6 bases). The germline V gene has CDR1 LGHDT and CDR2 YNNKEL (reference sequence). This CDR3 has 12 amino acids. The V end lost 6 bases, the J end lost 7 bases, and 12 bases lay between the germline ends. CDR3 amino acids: CASRLQGRTQYF. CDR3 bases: TGTGCCAGCAGGTTACAGGGAAGGACCCAGTACTTC.

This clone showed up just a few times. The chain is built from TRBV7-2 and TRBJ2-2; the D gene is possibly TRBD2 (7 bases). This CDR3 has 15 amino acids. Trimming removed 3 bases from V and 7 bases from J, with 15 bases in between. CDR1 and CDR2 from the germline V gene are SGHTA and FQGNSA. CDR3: CASSLGRGAGGELFF. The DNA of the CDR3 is TGTGCCAGCAGCTTGGGCCGGGGGGCCGGCGGGGAGCTGTTTTTT.

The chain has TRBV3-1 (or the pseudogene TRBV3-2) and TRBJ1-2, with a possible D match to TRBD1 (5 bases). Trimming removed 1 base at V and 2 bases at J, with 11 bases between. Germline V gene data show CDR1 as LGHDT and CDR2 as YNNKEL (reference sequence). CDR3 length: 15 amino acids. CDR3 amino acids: CASSQGGGSNYGYTF. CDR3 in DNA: TGTGCCAGCAGCCAAGGGGGGGGATCAAACTATGGCTACACCTTC.

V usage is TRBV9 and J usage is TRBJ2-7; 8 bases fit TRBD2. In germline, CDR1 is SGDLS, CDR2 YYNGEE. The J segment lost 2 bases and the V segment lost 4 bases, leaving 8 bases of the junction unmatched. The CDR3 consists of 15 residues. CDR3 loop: CASSRDPGGAYEQYF. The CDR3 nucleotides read TGTGCCAGCAGCCGAGACCCGGGGGGGGCCTACGAGCAGTACTTC.

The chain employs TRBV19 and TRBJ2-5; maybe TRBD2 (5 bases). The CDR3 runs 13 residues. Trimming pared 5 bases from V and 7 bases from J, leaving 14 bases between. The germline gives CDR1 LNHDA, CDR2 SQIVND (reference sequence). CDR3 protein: CASSVDRGWTQYF. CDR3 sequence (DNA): TGTGCCAGTAGTGTGGACCGGGGTTGGACCCAGTACTTC.

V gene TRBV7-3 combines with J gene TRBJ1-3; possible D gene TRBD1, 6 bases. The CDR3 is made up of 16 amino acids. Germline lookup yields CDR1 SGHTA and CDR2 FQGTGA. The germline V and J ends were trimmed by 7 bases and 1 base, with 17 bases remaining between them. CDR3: CASIPHRVSSGNTIYF. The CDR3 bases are TGTGCCAGCATCCCCCACAGGGTATCTTCTGGAAACACCATATATTTT.

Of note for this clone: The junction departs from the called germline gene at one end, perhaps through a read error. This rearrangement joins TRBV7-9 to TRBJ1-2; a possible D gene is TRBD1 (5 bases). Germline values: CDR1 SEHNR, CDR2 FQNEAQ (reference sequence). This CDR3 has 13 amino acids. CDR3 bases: TGTGCCAGCAGCTTCAGTGAGAAGGGGTCATCAGCCTTC. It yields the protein CASSFSEKGSSAF.

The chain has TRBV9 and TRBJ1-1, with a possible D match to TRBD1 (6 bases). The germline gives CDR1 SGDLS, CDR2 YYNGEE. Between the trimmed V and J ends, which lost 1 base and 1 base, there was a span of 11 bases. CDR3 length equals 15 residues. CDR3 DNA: TGTGCCAGCAGCGTATACGGGGGGGCGAACACTGAAGCTTTCTTT. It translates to CASSVYGGANTEAFF. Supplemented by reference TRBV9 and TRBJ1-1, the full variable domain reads DSGVTQTPKHLITATGQRVTLRCSPRSGDLSVYWYQQSLDQGLQFLIQYYNGEERAKGNILERFSAQQFPDLHSELNLSSLELGDSALYFCASSVYGGANTEAFFGQGTRLTVV.

The CDR3 loop is CASTLSGQGSYGYTF. The CDR3 DNA is TGTGCCAGTACCTTGAGTGGGCAGGGATCGTACGGCTACACCTTC. This chain joins TRBV19 and TRBJ1-2; TRBD1 is a possible D gene (5 bases). Germline-derived CDR1 and CDR2 are LNHDA and SQIVND (reference sequence). V was pared by 7 bases and J by 8 bases, with 23 bases between. This CDR3 has 15 residues.

The CDR3 here is CASSLRQSEKLFF. The CDR3 nucleotides are TGTGCCAGCAGTTTACGACAGTCAGAAAAACTGTTTTTT. This rearrangement joins TRBV28 to TRBJ1-4; D is perhaps TRBD1 (5 bases). Germline loops: CDR1 MDHEN, CDR2 SYDVKM. Trimming stripped 2 bases from V and 8 bases from J, with 9 bases between. This CDR3 has 13 amino acids.

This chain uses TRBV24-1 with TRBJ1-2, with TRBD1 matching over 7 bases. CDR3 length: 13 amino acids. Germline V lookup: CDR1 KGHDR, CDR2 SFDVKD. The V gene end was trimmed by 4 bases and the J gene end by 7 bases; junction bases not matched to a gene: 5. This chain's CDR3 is CATSDHRGTGYTF. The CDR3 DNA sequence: TGTGCCACCAGTGACCACAGGGGAACTGGCTACACCTTC.

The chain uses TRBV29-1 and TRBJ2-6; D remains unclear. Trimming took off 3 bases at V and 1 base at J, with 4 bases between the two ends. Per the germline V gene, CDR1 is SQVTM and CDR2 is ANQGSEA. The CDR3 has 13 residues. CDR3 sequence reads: CSVDKSGANVLTF. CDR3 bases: TGCAGCGTTGACAAATCTGGGGCCAACGTCCTGACTTTC.

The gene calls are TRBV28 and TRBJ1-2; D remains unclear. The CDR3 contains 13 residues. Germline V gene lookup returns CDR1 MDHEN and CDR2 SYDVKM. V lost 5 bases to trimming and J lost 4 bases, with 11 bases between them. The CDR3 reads CASSRAIAYGYTF. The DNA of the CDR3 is TGTGCCAGCAGTCGAGCCATTGCCTATGGCTACACCTTC.

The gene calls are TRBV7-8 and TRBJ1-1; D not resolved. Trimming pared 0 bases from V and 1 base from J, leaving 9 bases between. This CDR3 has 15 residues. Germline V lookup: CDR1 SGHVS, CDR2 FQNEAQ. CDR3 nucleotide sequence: TGTGCCAGCAGCTTAGCGCGGTTCAAGAACACTGAAGCTTTCTTT. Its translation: CASSLARFKNTEAFF.